This T cell receptor beta chain originates from a study of vaccination effects on CD4 cells after COVID-19. Study results and limitations: Late post-vaccination samples showed marked contraction of infection- and vaccine-induced clones.

Assay: immunoSEQ multiplex PCR; the TCRdb copy retains only in-frame clones and omits some. The sample has some 69,000 clones; over 70% are singletons. Prior to sequencing, the ViraFEST assay stimulated PBMC with viral peptide pools, which expanded the antigen-specific CD4+ T cells. Having been cultured for roughly 10 days, the cells underwent CD4+ T cell isolation. Each person got two doses of an mRNA SARS-CoV-2 vaccine, BNT162b2 or mRNA-1273. Vaccinated recipients, who were negative for nucleocapsid antibodies, had no history of SARS-CoV-2 infection. Wells each received around 2 million PBMC, cultured with approximately 10 IU/ml IL-2 and roughly 9.8 ug/ml peptides. Fresh IL-2-containing medium replaced half the medium on days 3 and 7. In the case of this clone: Its antigen is unidentified.

The CDR3 contains 18 residues. The chain is built from TRBV12-2 and TRBJ2-1; the tabulated D call, TRBD2, remains unverified against the DNA. TRBV12-2 is a pseudogene. Sequencing was performed on CD4+ T cells from PBMCs cultured with HCoV-229E spike peptides, taken after COVID-19 vaccination. The clonotype comes from a human donor who received a COVID-19 vaccine. This chain's CDR3 is CASRLGLARGSSYNEQFF. For the CDR3, the DNA is TGTGCAAGTCGCTTAGGTCTTGCGCGGGGGAGCTCCTACAATGAGCAGTTCTTC.